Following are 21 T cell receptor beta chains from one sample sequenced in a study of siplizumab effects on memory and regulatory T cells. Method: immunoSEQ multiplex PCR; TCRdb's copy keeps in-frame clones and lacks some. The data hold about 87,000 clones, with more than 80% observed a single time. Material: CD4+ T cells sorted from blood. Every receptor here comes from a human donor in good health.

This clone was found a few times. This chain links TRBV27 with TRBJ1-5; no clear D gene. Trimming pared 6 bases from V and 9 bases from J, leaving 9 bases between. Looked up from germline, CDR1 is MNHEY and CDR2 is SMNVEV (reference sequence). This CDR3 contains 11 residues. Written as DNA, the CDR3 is TGTGCCAGCAGGGGCCGGGGGCCCCAGCATTTT. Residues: CASRGRGPQHF.

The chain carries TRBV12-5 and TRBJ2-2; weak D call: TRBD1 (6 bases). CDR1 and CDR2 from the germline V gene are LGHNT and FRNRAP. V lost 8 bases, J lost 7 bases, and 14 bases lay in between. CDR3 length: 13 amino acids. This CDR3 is CASLEQGLGELFF. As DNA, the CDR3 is TGTGCTAGTCTTGAACAGGGTCTCGGGGAGCTGTTTTTT.

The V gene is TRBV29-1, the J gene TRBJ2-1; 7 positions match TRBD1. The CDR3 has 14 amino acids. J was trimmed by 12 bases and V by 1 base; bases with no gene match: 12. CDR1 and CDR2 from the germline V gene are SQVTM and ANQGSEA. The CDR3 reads CSVEVRTGGYGQFF. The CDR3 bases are TGCAGCGTTGAAGTAAGGACAGGAGGTTACGGGCAGTTCTTC.

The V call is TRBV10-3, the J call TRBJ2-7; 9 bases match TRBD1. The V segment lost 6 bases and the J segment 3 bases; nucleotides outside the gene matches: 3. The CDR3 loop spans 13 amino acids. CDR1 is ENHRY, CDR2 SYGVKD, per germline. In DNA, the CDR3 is TGTGCCATCAGGGGACAGGGATTCTACGAGCAGTACTTC. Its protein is CAIRGQGFYEQYF.

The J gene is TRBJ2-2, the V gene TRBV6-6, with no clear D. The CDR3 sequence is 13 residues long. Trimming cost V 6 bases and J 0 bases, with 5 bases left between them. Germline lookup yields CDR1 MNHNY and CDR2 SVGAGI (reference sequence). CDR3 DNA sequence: TGTGCCAGCAGCCGCCCGAACACCGGGGAGCTGTTTTTT. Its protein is CASSRPNTGELFF.

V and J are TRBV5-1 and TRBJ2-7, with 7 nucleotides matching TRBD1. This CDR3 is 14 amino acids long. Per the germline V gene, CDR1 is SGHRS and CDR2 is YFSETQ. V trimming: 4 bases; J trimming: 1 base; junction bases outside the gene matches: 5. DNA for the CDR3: TGCGCCAGCAGCAGGGGACAGATATCCTACGAGCAGTACTTC. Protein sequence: CASSRGQISYEQYF.

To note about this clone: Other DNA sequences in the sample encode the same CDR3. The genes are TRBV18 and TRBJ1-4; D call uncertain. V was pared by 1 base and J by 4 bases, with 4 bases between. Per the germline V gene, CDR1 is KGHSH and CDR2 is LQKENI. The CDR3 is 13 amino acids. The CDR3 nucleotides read TGTGCCAGCTCACCACTTAGTAATGAAAAACTGTTTTTT. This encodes CASSPLSNEKLFF.

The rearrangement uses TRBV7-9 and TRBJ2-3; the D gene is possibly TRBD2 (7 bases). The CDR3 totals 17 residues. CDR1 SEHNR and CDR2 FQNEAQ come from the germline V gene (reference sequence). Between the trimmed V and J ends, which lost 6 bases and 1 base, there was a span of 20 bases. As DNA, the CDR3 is TGTGCCAGCAGATCCCGAAGGGGGGGTTTCGGCACAGATACGCAGTATTTT. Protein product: CASRSRRGGFGTDTQYF.

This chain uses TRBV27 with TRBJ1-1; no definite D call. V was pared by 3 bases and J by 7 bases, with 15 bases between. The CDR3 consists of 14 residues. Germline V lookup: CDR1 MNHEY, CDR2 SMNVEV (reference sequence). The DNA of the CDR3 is TGTGCCAGCAGTTTGTCCCGAGGGCAGCGTGAAGCTTTCTTT. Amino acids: CASSLSRGQREAFF.

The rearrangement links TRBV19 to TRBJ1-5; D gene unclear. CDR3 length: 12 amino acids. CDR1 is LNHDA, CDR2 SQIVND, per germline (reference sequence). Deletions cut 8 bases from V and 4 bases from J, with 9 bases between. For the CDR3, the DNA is TGTGCCAGTCGGGCGGGAAATCAGCCCCAGCATTTT. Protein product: CASRAGNQPQHF.

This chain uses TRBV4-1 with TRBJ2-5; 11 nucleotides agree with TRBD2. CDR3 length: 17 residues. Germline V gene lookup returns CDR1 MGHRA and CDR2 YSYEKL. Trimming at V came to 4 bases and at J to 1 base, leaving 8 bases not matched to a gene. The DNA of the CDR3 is TGCGCCAGCAGCCTAAATCCGACTAGCGGGGCCCAAGAGACCCAGTACTTC. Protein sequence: CASSLNPTSGAQETQYF.

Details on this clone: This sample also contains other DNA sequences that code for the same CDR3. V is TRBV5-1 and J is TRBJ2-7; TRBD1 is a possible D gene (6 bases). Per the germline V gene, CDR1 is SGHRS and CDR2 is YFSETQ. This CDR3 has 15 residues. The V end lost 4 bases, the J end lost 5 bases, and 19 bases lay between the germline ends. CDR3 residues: CASSQGGTGNNEQYF. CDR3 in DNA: TGCGCCAGCAGCCAAGGCGGAACAGGGAACAACGAGCAGTACTTC.

CDR3 in DNA: TGTGCCAGCAGTAGAGGCTATGGCTACACCTTC. The encoded protein is CASSRGYGYTF. The chain uses TRBV28 and TRBJ1-2; D remains unclear. Trimming pared 5 bases from V and 4 bases from J, leaving 5 bases between. The CDR3 has 11 residues. Germline V CDR1 and CDR2: MDHEN, SYDVKM.

As DNA, the CDR3 is TGTGCCAGCTCACCCGGGCAGACGAACACCGGGGAGCTGTTTTTT. Translation gives CASSPGQTNTGELFF. V gene TRBV18 combines with J gene TRBJ2-2; no reliable D call. Trimming pared 3 bases from V and 0 bases from J, leaving 8 bases between. CDR3 length: 15 residues. Germline V gene lookup returns CDR1 KGHSH and CDR2 LQKENI.

The CDR3 sequence is CAWSPGGPDTQYF. The CDR3 DNA follows: TGTGCCTGGTCCCCGGGAGGGCCCGATACGCAGTATTTT. This chain connects TRBV30 to TRBJ2-3, with 8 bases fitting TRBD2. The CDR3 is made up of 13 amino acids. Germline V gene lookup returns CDR1 GTSNPN and CDR2 SVGIG (reference sequence). With V trimmed by 5 bases and J by 6 bases, 7 bases remained unmatched.

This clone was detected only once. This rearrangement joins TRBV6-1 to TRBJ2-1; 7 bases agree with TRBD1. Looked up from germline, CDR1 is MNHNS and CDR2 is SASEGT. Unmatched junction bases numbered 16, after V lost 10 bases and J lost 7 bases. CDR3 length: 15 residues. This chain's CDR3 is CAILRGSARGNEQFF. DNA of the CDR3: TGTGCCATCCTCAGGGGGAGTGCTAGGGGAAATGAGCAGTTCTTC.

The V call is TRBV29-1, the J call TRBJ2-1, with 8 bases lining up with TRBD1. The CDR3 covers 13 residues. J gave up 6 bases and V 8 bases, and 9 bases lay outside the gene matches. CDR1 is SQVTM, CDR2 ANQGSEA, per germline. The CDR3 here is CSLRGLATNEQFF. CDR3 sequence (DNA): TGCAGCCTCAGGGGGCTAGCTACCAATGAGCAGTTCTTC.

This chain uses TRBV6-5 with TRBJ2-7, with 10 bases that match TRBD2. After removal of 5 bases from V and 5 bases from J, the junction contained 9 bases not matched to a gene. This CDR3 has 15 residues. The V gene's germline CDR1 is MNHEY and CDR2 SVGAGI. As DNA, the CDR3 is TGTGCCAGCAGTCAGACTAGCGGGTGGGACGACGAGCAGTACTTC. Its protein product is CASSQTSGWDDEQYF.

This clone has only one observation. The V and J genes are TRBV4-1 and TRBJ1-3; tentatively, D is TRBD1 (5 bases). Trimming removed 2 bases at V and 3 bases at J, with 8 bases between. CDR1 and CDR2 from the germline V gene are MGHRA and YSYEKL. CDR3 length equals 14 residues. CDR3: CASSQTQGGNTIYF. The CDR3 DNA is TGCGCCAGCAGCCAAACTCAGGGTGGAAACACCATATATTTT.

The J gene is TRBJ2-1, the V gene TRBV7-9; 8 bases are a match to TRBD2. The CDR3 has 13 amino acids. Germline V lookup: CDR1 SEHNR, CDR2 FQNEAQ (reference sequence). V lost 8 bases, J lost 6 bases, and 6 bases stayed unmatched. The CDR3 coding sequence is TGTGCCAGCCCGGCTAGCGGGCCCAATGAGCAGTTCTTC. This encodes CASPASGPNEQFF.

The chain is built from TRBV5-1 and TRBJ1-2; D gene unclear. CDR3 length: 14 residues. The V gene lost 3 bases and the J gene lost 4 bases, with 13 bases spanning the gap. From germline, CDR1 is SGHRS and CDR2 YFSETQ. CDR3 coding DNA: TGCGCCAGCAGCTCTGGCACTGTTTTCTATGGCTACACCTTC. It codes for CASSSGTVFYGYTF.